Below are 17 T cell receptor beta chains sequenced from a single sample in a study of shared clonotypes between healthy human individuals (dated by TCRdb to 2018 to 2020). For the CD8 naive samples, CD45RO-negative cells were positively selected for CCR7, yielding a CD45RA+CCR7+ population from which TemRA cells were excluded. Library preparation employed the immunoSEQ multiplex PCR assay. TCRdb stores this immuneACCESS table with in-frame sequences only. Part of the clones is absent; in the studies checked, under half of the shortfall reflects unresolved V genes, and no reason is known for the rest. The sample records about 2,200,000 clones, approximately 94% of which are singletons. 1.5% to 2% of the sample goes to the ten largest clones. Source material: naive CD8+ T cells from PBMCs. This specimen's cell subset or site label, interpreted: CD45RA+CCR7+. The receptors derive from a man aged 18-30 years in good health. Some clones in this sample may be carry-over from other donors' samples.

For this clone: Other DNA sequences of this sample code for an identical CDR3. The rearrangement joins TRBV7-9 to TRBJ2-1; TRBD2 is a possible D gene (5 bases). CDR3 size: 15 residues. Germline CDR1 SEHNR, CDR2 FQNEAQ (reference sequence). Trimming pared 6 bases from V and 0 bases from J, leaving 12 bases between. The CDR3: CASSPSPSSYNEQFF. CDR3 DNA sequence: TGTGCCAGCAGTCCTAGCCCGAGCTCCTACAATGAGCAGTTCTTC.

The rearrangement uses TRBV7-9 and TRBJ2-2, with D perhaps matching TRBD1 or TRBD2 (5 bases each). The CDR3 covers 15 residues. Trimming pared 5 bases from V and 1 base from J, leaving 11 bases between. The germline gives CDR1 SEHNR, CDR2 FQNEAQ (reference sequence). The CDR3 region is CASSPPGRNTGELFF. The DNA of the CDR3 is TGTGCCAGCAGCCCGCCGGGACGGAACACCGGGGAGCTGTTTTTT.

The chain has TRBV23-1 and TRBJ2-5, with TRBD1 as a possible D gene (5 bases). TRBV23-1 is an ORF for which the function is uncertain. The CDR3 contains 14 residues. Trimming removed 0 bases at V and 7 bases at J, with 12 bases between. The CDR3 loop reads CASSQSGRGGTQYF. CDR3 bases: TGCGCCAGCAGTCAATCTGGTAGGGGTGGGACCCAGTACTTC.

The chain joins TRBV23-1 to TRBJ2-3, with D tentatively TRBD1 (6 bases). TRBV23-1 is an ORF, with its function uncertain. CDR3 size: 17 residues. V gave up 4 bases and J gave up 3 bases, with 20 bases separating them. CDR3 protein: CASSLQGSPCFTDTQYF. The CDR3, as DNA: TGCGCCAGCAGTCTACAGGGCAGCCCTTGTTTTACAGATACGCAGTATTTT.

This sequence joins TRBV27 and TRBJ2-1, with D tentatively TRBD1 (6 bases). This CDR3 has 15 amino acids. The ends were cut back, 5 bases at V and 2 bases at J, with 13 bases in the middle. Germline CDR1 MNHEY, CDR2 SMNVEV (reference sequence). Here the CDR3 DNA reads TGTGCCAGCAGTATCCTCTGGACAGCCTACAATGAGCAGTTCTTC. Protein product: CASSILWTAYNEQFF.

In this sample, this clone turned up once. V is TRBV10-3 and J is TRBJ2-7; 12 nucleotides agree with TRBD2. CDR1 ENHRY and CDR2 SYGVKD come from the germline V gene. V gave up 6 bases and J gave up 2 bases; unmatched junction bases: 8. The CDR3 sequence is 16 residues long. The CDR3 DNA reads TGTGCCATCAGGGGAGTTGCTAGCGGGAGGGCCTACGAGCAGTACTTC. It is translated as CAIRGVASGRAYEQYF.

Concerning this clone itself: The same CDR3 can be traced to other DNA sequences in this sample. V is TRBV27 and J is TRBJ2-7; D is uncertain. CDR3 length: 14 residues. V lost 2 bases and J 0 bases, leaving 8 bases between the germline ends. Germline V gives CDR1 MNHEY, CDR2 SMNVEV (reference sequence). In DNA, the CDR3 is TGTGCCAGCAGTTTAGCAAGGAGCTCCTACGAGCAGTACTTC. Translation gives CASSLARSSYEQYF.

This chain joins TRBV4-2 and TRBJ2-7; the D is unclear. Looked up from germline, CDR1 is LGHNA and CDR2 is YNFKEQ. The CDR3 consists of 16 residues. V lost 0 bases to trimming and J lost 6 bases, with 18 bases between them. CDR3 protein: CASSQDLSVGNSEQYF. The CDR3 region has the DNA TGTGCCAGCAGCCAAGATCTAAGCGTAGGTAACTCCGAGCAGTACTTC.

The chain has TRBV7-9 and TRBJ1-2; D remains unclear. Germline CDR1 and CDR2: SEHNR and FQNEAQ (reference sequence). The V end was cut by 5 bases, the J end by 8 bases, with 15 bases between. There are 13 residues in the CDR3. CDR3 sequence: CASSTLALGGYTF. DNA for the CDR3: TGTGCCAGCAGCACTCTGGCTCTCGGGGGCTACACCTTC.

The chain combines TRBV4-1 with TRBJ1-1; 7 bases are shared with TRBD1. Germline values: CDR1 MGHRA, CDR2 YSYEKL. Trimming took 2 bases from V and 0 from J; bases not matched to a gene: 6. The CDR3 totals 16 residues. CDR3 in amino acids: CASSQPRTGLNTEAFF. The CDR3 coding sequence is TGCGCCAGCAGCCAACCGAGGACAGGACTGAACACTGAAGCTTTCTTT.

V is TRBV27 and J is TRBJ2-5; TRBD1 agrees at 9 bases. Germline V gene data show CDR1 as MNHEY and CDR2 as SMNVEV (reference sequence). The CDR3 is 14 residues long. V was clipped by 8 bases and J by 3 bases; unmatched bases: 7. The CDR3 protein is CASRDRVGEETQYF. As DNA, the CDR3 is TGTGCCAGCCGGGACAGGGTAGGAGAAGAGACCCAGTACTTC.

In this sample, this clone turned up once. The genes are TRBV6-1 and TRBJ2-1, with 8 bases aligning to TRBD2. Unmatched junction bases numbered 6, after V lost 6 bases and J lost 2 bases. Per the germline V gene, CDR1 is MNHNS and CDR2 is SASEGT. The CDR3 loop spans 15 amino acids. CDR3 sequence (DNA): TGTGCCAGCAGGGGGCGGGAGGCGCCCTACAATGAGCAGTTCTTC. Its translation is CASRGREAPYNEQFF.

This clone has only one observation. This chain uses TRBV7-2 with TRBJ1-2, with D possibly matching TRBD1 (5 bases). V lost 4 bases to trimming and J lost 8 bases, with 17 bases between them. The CDR3 contains 14 residues. Germline V gene lookup returns CDR1 SGHTA and CDR2 FQGNSA. The CDR3 nucleotides read TGTGCCAGCAGCTCCCTATCCCGCGGGGGAGGCTACACCTTC. Translating gives CASSSLSRGGGYTF.

The rearrangement uses TRBV27 and TRBJ1-5; the D is unclear. V lost 1 base and J lost 5, with 12 bases in between. Germline V gene lookup returns CDR1 MNHEY and CDR2 SMNVEV (reference sequence). The CDR3 totals 15 residues. The CDR3 DNA reads TGTGCCAGCAGTTTATTAGAGAGGAGAGATCAGCCCCAGCATTTT. Its translation is CASSLLERRDQPQHF.

The chain has TRBV19 and TRBJ2-3; D is uncertain. V gave up 11 bases and J gave up 5 bases, with 17 bases separating them. Germline V CDR1 and CDR2: LNHDA, SQIVND (reference sequence). The CDR3 runs 13 residues. CDR3 amino acids: CASGGRLRDTQYF. The CDR3 nucleotides are TGTGCCTCCGGCGGCCGTCTAAGAGATACGCAGTATTTT.

V usage is TRBV6-6 and J usage is TRBJ2-1; maybe TRBD1 (7 bases). The CDR3 is made up of 15 amino acids. Trimming took off 5 bases at V and 4 bases at J, with 15 bases between the two ends. CDR1 is MNHNY, CDR2 SVGAGI, per germline (reference sequence). The CDR3 region is CASSAAGQLYNEQFF. As DNA, the CDR3 is TGTGCCAGCAGTGCGGCGGGACAGCTATACAATGAGCAGTTCTTC.

This rearrangement joins TRBV30 to TRBJ2-5; D possibly corresponds to TRBD1 (5 bases). This CDR3 region has 13 residues. V lost 3 bases and J 0 bases, leaving 8 bases between the germline ends. CDR1 is GTSNPN and CDR2 is SVGIG in the germline V gene (reference sequence). DNA of the CDR3: TGTGCCTGGAGGGACAAGTACCAAGAGACCCAGTACTTC. This gives the protein CAWRDKYQETQYF. The full variable domain, its missing parts supplied by reference TRBV30 and TRBJ2-5, is SQTIHQWPATLVQPVGSPLSLECTVEGTSNPNLYWYRQAAGRGLQLLFYSVGIGQISSEVPQNLSASRPQDRQFILSSKKLLLSDSGFYLCAWRDKYQETQYFGPGTRLLVL.